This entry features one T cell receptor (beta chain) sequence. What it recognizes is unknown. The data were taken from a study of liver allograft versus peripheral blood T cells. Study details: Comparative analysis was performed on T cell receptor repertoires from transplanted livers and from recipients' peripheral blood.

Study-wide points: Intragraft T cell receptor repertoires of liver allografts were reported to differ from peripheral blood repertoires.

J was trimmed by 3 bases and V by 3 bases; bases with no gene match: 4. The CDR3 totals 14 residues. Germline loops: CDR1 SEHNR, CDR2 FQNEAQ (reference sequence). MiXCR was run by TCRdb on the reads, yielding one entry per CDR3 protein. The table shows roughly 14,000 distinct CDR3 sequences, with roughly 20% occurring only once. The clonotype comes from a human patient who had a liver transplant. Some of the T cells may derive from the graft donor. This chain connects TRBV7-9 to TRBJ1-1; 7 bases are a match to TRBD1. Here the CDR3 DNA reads TGTGCCAGCAGCTTGCAACAGGGGTACACTGAAGCTTTCTTT. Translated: CASSLQQGYTEAFF.